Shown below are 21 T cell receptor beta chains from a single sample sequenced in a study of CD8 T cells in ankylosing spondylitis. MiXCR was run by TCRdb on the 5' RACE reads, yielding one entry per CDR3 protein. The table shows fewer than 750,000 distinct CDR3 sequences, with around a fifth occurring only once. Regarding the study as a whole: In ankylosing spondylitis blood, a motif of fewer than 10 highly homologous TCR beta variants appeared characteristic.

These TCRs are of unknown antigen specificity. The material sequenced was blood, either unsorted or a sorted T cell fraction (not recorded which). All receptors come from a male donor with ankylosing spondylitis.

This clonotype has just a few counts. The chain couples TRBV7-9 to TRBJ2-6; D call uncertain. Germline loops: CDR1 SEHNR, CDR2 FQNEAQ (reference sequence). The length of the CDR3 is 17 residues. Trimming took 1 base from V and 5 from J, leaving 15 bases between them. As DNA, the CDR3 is TGTGCCAGCAGCTTAGAGGTCGGCCATTCTCGGGCCAACGTCCTGACTTTC. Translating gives CASSLEVGHSRANVLTF.

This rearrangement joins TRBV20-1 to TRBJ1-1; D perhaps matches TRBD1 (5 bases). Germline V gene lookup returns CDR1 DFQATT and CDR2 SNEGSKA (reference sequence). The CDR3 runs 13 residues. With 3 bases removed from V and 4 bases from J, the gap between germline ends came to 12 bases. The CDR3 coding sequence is TGCAGTGCTAGGAGGGACCCCGCCACTGAAGCTTTCTTT. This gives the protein CSARRDPATEAFF.

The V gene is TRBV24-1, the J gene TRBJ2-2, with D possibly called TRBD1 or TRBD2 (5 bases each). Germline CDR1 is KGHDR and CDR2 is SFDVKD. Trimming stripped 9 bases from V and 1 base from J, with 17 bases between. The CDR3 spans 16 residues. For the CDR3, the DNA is TGTGCCACCGACGCAGGGACGGTGATGAACACCGGGGAGCTGTTTTTT. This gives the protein CATDAGTVMNTGELFF.

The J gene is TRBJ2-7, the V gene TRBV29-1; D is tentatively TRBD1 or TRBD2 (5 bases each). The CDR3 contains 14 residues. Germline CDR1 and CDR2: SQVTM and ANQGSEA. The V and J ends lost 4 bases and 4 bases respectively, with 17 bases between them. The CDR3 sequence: CSVVFEMRGYEQYF. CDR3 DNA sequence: TGCAGCGTTGTTTTCGAAATGAGGGGATACGAGCAGTACTTC.

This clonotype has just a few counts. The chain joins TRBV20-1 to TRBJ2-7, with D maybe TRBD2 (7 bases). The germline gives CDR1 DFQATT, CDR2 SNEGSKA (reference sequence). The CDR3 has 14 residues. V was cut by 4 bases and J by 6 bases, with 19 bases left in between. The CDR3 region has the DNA TGCAGTGCTATTGGCCACCAGGGGACTACCGAGCAGTACTTC. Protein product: CSAIGHQGTTEQYF.

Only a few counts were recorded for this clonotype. The CDR3 DNA sequence: TGTGCCAGCAGCGTAAGGGCTGACAATCAGCCCCAGCATTTT. Its protein product is CASSVRADNQPQHF. The V call is TRBV9, the J call TRBJ1-5; D is ambiguous. The CDR3 runs 14 residues. V was trimmed by 1 base and J by 3 bases, leaving 8 bases between them. Germline CDR1 and CDR2: SGDLS and YYNGEE. Full variable domain (rest looked up from reference TRBV9 and TRBJ1-5): DSGVTQTPKHLITATGQRVTLRCSPRSGDLSVYWYQQSLDQGLQFLIQYYNGEERAKGNILERFSAQQFPDLHSELNLSSLELGDSALYFCASSVRADNQPQHFGDGTRLSIL.

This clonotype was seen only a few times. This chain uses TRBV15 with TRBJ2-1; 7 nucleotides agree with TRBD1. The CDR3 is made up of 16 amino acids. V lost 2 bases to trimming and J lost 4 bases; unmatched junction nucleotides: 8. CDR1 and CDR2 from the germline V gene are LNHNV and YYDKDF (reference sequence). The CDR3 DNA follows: TGTGCCACCAGCAGACAACAGGGGCCAGTTTACAATGAGCAGTTCTTC. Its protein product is CATSRQQGPVYNEQFF.

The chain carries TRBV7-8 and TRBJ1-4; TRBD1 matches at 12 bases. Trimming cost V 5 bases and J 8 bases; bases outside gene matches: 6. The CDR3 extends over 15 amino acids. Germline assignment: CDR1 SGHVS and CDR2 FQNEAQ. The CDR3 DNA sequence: TGTGCCAGCAGCGTCGCCGGGACAGGGGGCGAAAAACTGTTTTTT. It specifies CASSVAGTGGEKLFF.

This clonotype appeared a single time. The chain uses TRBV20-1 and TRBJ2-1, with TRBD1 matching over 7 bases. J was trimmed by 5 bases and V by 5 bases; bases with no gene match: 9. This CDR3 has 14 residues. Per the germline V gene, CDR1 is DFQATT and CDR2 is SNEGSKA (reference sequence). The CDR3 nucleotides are TGCAGTGCTTCGATGACAGGGCCCGACAATGAGCAGTTCTTC. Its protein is CSASMTGPDNEQFF.

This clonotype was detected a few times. CDR3 region: CASSETSAEQFF. As DNA, the CDR3 is TGTGCCAGCAGCGAGACCTCCGCGGAGCAGTTCTTC. The V call is TRBV7-9, the J call TRBJ2-1; D gene unclear. This CDR3 region has 12 residues. From germline, CDR1 is SEHNR and CDR2 FQNEAQ (reference sequence). V dropped 5 bases and J dropped 10 bases, with 12 bases sitting between them.

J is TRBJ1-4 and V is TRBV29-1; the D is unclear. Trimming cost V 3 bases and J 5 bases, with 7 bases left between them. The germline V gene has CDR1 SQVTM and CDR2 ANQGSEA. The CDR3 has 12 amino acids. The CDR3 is CSVDGPNEKLFF. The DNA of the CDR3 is TGCAGCGTTGACGGGCCGAATGAAAAACTGTTTTTT.

The chain's CDR3 is CASSSSSGRTNEQFF. CDR3 in DNA: TGCGCCAGCAGCTCCTCTAGCGGCCGTACAAATGAGCAGTTCTTC. The chain employs TRBV5-1 and TRBJ2-1; 7 nucleotides agree with TRBD2. The trim removed 3 bases at V and 7 bases at J, leaving 10 bases unmatched. Germline CDR1 SGHRS, CDR2 YFSETQ. The CDR3 is 15 residues long.

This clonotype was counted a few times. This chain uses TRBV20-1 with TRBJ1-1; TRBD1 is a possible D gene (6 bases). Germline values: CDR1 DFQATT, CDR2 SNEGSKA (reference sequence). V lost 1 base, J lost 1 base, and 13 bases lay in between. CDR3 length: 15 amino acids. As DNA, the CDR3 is TGCAGTGCTAGAGGGACAGCTCTGCGGAACACTGAAGCTTTCTTT. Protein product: CSARGTALRNTEAFF.

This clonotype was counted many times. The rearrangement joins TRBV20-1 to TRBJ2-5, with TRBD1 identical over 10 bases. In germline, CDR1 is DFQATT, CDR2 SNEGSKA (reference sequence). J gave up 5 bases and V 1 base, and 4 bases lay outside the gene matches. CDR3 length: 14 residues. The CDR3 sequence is CSARGGTGVETQYF. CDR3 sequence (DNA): TGCAGTGCTAGAGGCGGGACAGGGGTCGAGACCCAGTACTTC.

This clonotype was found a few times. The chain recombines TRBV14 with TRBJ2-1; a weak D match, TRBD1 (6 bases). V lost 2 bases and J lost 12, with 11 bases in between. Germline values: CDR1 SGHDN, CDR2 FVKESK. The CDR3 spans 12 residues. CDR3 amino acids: CASSQSGVGQFF. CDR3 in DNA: TGTGCCAGCAGCCAATCAGGGGTTGGGCAGTTCTTC.

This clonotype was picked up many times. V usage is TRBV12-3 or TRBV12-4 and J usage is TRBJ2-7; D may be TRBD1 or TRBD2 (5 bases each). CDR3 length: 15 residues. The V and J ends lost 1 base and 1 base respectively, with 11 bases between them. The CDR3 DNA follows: TGTGCCAGCAGTTTAGTAGGGGACGGTTCCTACGAGCAGTACTTC. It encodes CASSLVGDGSYEQYF.

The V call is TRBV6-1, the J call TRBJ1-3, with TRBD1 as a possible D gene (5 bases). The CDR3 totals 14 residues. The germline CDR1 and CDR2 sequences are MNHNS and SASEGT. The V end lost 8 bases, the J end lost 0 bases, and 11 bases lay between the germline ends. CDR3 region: CASGAGTSGNTIYF. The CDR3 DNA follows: TGTGCCAGCGGGGCTGGAACCTCTGGAAACACCATATATTTT.

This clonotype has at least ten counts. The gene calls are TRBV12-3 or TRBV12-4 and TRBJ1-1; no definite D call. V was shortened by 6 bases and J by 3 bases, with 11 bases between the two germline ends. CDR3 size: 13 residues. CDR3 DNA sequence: TGTGCCAGCAGCTTACAGCCCTACACTGAAGCTTTCTTT. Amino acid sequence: CASSLQPYTEAFF.

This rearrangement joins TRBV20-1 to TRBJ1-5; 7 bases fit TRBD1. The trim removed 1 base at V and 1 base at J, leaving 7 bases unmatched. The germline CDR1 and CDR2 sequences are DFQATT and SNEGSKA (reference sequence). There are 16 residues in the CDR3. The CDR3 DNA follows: TGCAGTGCTAGAGCCCGACAGGGTTTGAGCAATCAGCCCCAGCATTTT. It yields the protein CSARARQGLSNQPQHF.

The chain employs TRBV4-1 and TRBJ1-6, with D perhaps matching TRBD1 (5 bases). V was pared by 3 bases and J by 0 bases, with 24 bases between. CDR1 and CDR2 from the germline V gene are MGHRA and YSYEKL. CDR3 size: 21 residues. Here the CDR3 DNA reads TGCGCCAGCAGCCATCCGATGGGACTCCTCAAGGAGATCTCCTATAATTCACCCCTCCACTTT. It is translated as CASSHPMGLLKEISYNSPLHF.

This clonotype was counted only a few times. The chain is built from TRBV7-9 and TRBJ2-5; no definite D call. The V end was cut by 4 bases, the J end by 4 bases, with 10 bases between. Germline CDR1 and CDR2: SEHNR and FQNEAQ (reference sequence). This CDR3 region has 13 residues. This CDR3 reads CASSSPPGETQYF. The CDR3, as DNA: TGTGCCAGCAGCTCTCCCCCCGGAGAGACCCAGTACTTC.